Shown below are 27 T cell receptor beta chains from a single sample sequenced in a study of low-dose radiotherapy and immunotherapy resistance in tumors. TRAV- and TRBV-specific primers, spanning alpha and beta chains, primed first-strand cDNA. Over around 19 PCR cycles, TCRs were amplified from a constant-region primer and V-primer adapter. TCRdb reanalysed the reads using MiXCR and keeps one entry per CDR3 protein. The table includes some 16,000 distinct CDR3 sequences, 70% detected once. The receptors were gathered from a human donor with advanced metastatic prostate, ovarian, gallbladder or colorectal cancer (not recorded which). This table probably holds off-target reads from a library built for another chain.

The V call is TRBV4-1, the J call TRBJ2-1; 11 bases align to TRBD2. This CDR3 has 17 amino acids. J gave up 4 bases and V 0 bases, and 5 bases lay outside the gene matches. Germline CDR1 reads MGHRA; CDR2 reads YSYEKL. CDR3 sequence reads: CASSQDASGGLYNEQFF. CDR3 DNA sequence: TGCGCCAGCAGCCAAGACGCTAGCGGGGGGCTGTACAATGAGCAGTTCTTC.

The V gene is TRBV20-1, the J gene TRBJ2-3, with TRBD2 matching 8 bases. The CDR3 has 15 amino acids. Trimming took 6 bases from V and 4 from J; bases not matched to a gene: 12. Germline V gene sequence: CDR1 DFQATT, CDR2 SNEGSKA (reference sequence). CDR3 DNA sequence: TGCAGTGCCGCGGGACTAGTGTATCTCCCAGATACGCAGTATTTT. Protein: CSAAGLVYLPDTQYF.

The chain has TRBV30 and TRBJ2-7; no reliable D call. Deletions cut 0 bases from V and 3 bases from J, with 9 bases between. CDR1 and CDR2 from the germline V gene are GTSNPN and SVGIG (reference sequence). The CDR3 contains 13 residues. The CDR3 bases are TGTGCCTGGAGTGTACGTCAGTTCTACGAGCAGTACTTC. Its protein is CAWSVRQFYEQYF.

The chain carries TRBV9 and TRBJ2-1, with D possibly TRBD1 on 5 matching bases. The ends were cut back, 0 bases at V and 7 bases at J, with 8 bases in the middle. CDR1 is SGDLS and CDR2 is YYNGEE in the germline V gene. CDR3 size: 13 residues. CDR3 bases: TGTGCCAGCAGCGTAGGGGGCTGGAATGAGCAGTTCTTC. Protein: CASSVGGWNEQFF.

Points on this clonotype: A read error may account for a junction end that differs from germline. The chain has TRBV4-1 and TRBJ2-3; 11 nucleotides align to TRBD2. This CDR3 is 17 amino acids long. The germline gives CDR1 MGHRA, CDR2 YSYEKL. CDR3 sequence reads: CASSQEYSGGGTDTQYF. The DNA of the CDR3 is TGTGCCAGCAGCCAAGAGTATAGCGGGGGGGGAACAGATACGCAGTATTTT.

A word on this clonotype: Its ends do not fully match the called genes, so a read error is possible. The gene calls are TRBV5-1 and TRBJ2-2; the D call may be TRBD1 or TRBD2 (5 bases each). The CDR3 is made up of 12 amino acids. Germline V gives CDR1 SGHRS, CDR2 YFSETQ. The CDR3 spells CASSWGTGELFF. CDR3 DNA: TGTGCCAGCAGCTGGGGGACCGGGGAGCTGTTTTTT.

The chain couples TRBV5-1 to TRBJ2-2; D ambiguous. The CDR3 runs 13 residues. V gave up 1 base and J gave up 6 bases, with 7 bases separating them. The germline gives CDR1 SGHRS, CDR2 YFSETQ. The CDR3 region is CASSLLEAGELFF. The CDR3 coding sequence is TGCGCCAGCAGCTTGCTAGAAGCCGGGGAGCTGTTTTTT.

V is TRBV7-9 and J is TRBJ2-7; tentatively, D is TRBD1 (6 bases). Trimming shortened V by 5 bases and J by 8 bases, and 13 bases separated the two germline ends. The CDR3 has 12 amino acids. CDR1 SEHNR and CDR2 FQNEAQ come from the germline V gene (reference sequence). The CDR3 nucleotides are TGTGCCAGCAGCCAGTATGGGGACAAGCAGTACTTC. This translates into CASSQYGDKQYF. Using reference TRBV7-9 and TRBJ2-7 for the parts outside the CDR3, the full variable domain is DTGVSQNPRHKITKRGQNVTFRCDPISEHNRLYWYRQTLGQGPEFLTYFQNEAQLEKSRLLSDRFSAERPKGSFSTLEIQRTEQGDSAMYLCASSQYGDKQYFGPGTRLTVT.

The rearrangement joins TRBV19 to TRBJ2-1, with TRBD2 as a possible D gene (6 bases). Germline-derived CDR1 and CDR2 are LNHDA and SQIVND (reference sequence). The CDR3 spans 14 residues. Deletions cut 5 bases from V and 6 bases from J, with 14 bases between. CDR3 amino acids: CASSFRLGGNEQFF. In DNA, the CDR3 is TGTGCCAGTAGTTTCCGACTGGGGGGCAATGAGCAGTTCTTC.

This clonotype was detected once. The chain employs TRBV6-8 and TRBJ1-1; 7 nucleotides align to TRBD1. The ends lost 1 base at V and 4 bases at J; junction bases unmatched: 6. This CDR3 contains 15 residues. CDR1 is MNHGY and CDR2 is SAAAGT in the germline V gene. The CDR3 bases are TGTGCCAGCAGTTACTATTACAACAGGGGCACTGAAGCTTTCTTT. Its protein product is CASSYYYNRGTEAFF.

The V gene is TRBV4-1, the J gene TRBJ2-3; 7 positions match TRBD2. The CDR3 sequence is 16 residues long. The germline V gene encodes CDR1 MGHRA and CDR2 YSYEKL. With V trimmed by 1 base and J by 2 bases, 6 bases remained unmatched. CDR3: CASSQGATSLTDTQYF. The CDR3 coding sequence is TGCGCCAGCAGCCAAGGAGCGACTAGCCTCACAGATACGCAGTATTTT.

This clonotype was observed a single time. The chain links TRBV6-5 to TRBJ2-1; the D gene could be TRBD1 or TRBD2 (6 bases each). The CDR3 covers 13 residues. Between the trimmed V and J ends, which lost 8 bases and 9 bases, there was a span of 17 bases. The germline CDR1 and CDR2 sequences are MNHEY and SVGAGI. CDR3 sequence reads: CASAEGVLGEQFF. Here the CDR3 DNA reads TGTGCCAGCGCGGAGGGGGTTTTGGGTGAGCAGTTCTTC.

CDR3 DNA sequence: TGCGCCAGCAGAGGGTTAACCGAAGCTTTCTTT. Protein product: CASRGLTEAFF. The chain is built from TRBV5-1 and TRBJ1-1, with D unresolved. The CDR3 loop spans 11 amino acids. Germline loops: CDR1 SGHRS, CDR2 YFSETQ. The V and J ends lost 5 bases and 8 bases respectively, with 10 bases between them. Combining the CDR3 with reference TRBV5-1 and TRBJ1-1 gives the whole variable domain KAGVTQTPRYLIKTRGQQVTLSCSPISGHRSVSWYQQTPGQGLQFLFEYFSETQRNKGNFPGRFSGRQFSNSRSEMNVSTLELGDSALYLCASRGLTEAFFGQGTRLTVV.

This clonotype was seen only once. This chain uses TRBV25-1 with TRBJ2-1, with 8 bases identical to TRBD1. Germline assignment: CDR1 MGHDK and CDR2 SYGVNS. The CDR3 consists of 13 residues. Trimming removed 2 bases from V and 8 bases from J; junction bases left unmatched: 2. The CDR3 protein is CASSEETGDEQFF. CDR3 coding DNA: TGTGCCAGCAGTGAAGAGACAGGGGATGAGCAGTTCTTC.

The gene calls are TRBV19 and TRBJ2-2, with D possibly being TRBD1 (6 bases). The CDR3 is 14 amino acids. CDR1 and CDR2 (germline): LNHDA, SQIVND (reference sequence). Trimming removed 7 bases at V and 5 bases at J, with 14 bases between. DNA for the CDR3: TGTGCCAGTACCCCGACAGGAAGGACCGGGGAGCTGTTTTTT. This translates into CASTPTGRTGELFF. The whole variable domain, filled in from reference TRBV19 and TRBJ2-2, reads DGGITQSPKYLFRKEGQNVTLSCEQNLNHDAMYWYRQDPGQGLRLIYYSQIVNDFQKGDIAEGYSVSREKKESFPLTVTSAQKNPTAFYLCASTPTGRTGELFFGEGSRLTVL.

This clonotype was found once. The chain combines TRBV24-1 with TRBJ2-6; D is undetermined. This CDR3 region has 13 residues. Germline loops: CDR1 KGHDR, CDR2 SFDVKD. Trimming left V 9 bases short and J 1 base short, with 6 bases between. The CDR3 spells CATPLSGANVLTF. The CDR3 DNA follows: TGTGCCACCCCTTTATCTGGGGCCAACGTCCTGACTTTC.

The chain joins TRBV7-2 to TRBJ2-7, with no clear D. From germline, CDR1 is SGHTA and CDR2 FQGNSA. The V gene lost 4 bases and the J gene lost 4 bases, with 5 bases spanning the gap. This CDR3 is built from 11 residues. In nucleotides, the CDR3 is TGTGCCAGCAGCTCGCGTTACGAGCAGTACTTC. Protein sequence: CASSSRYEQYF. Filled out from reference TRBV7-2 and TRBJ2-7, the complete variable domain reads GAGVSQSPSNKVTEKGKDVELRCDPISGHTALYWYRQSLGQGLEFLIYFQGNSAPDKSGLPSDRFSAERTGGSVSTLTIQRTQQEDSAVYLCASSSRYEQYFGPGTRLTVT.

This rearrangement joins TRBV3-1 to TRBJ2-3, with D maybe TRBD1 (5 bases). The V end was cut by 5 bases, the J end by 0 bases, with 12 bases between. Germline V lookup: CDR1 LGHDT, CDR2 YNNKEL (reference sequence). The CDR3 runs to 15 residues. This CDR3 reads CASSLQQASTDTQYF. DNA for the CDR3: TGTGCCAGCAGCTTACAACAGGCTAGCACAGATACGCAGTATTTT.

The chain joins TRBV6-4 to TRBJ2-3; unclear D gene. From germline, CDR1 is MRHNA and CDR2 SNTAGT. V lost 3 bases to trimming and J lost 2 bases, with 12 bases between them. This CDR3 comprises 15 residues. CDR3 protein: CASSEGGSSTDTQYF. DNA for the CDR3: TGTGCCAGCAGTGAGGGTGGCAGCTCCACAGATACGCAGTATTTT.

This chain links TRBV2 with TRBJ2-7, with D possibly being TRBD2 (6 bases). Germline loops: CDR1 SNHLY, CDR2 FYNNEI. Deletions cut 6 bases from V and 6 bases from J, with 18 bases between. This CDR3 has 14 amino acids. The CDR3 sequence: CASRAGSGGFEQYF. The CDR3 DNA reads TGTGCCAGCAGGGCGGGATCTGGTGGTTTCGAGCAGTACTTC.

The chain links TRBV6-4 to TRBJ2-1; TRBD2 matches at 10 bases. Germline trimming cut 6 bases from V and 4 bases from J; bases unmatched to any gene: 3. In germline, CDR1 is MRHNA, CDR2 SNTAGT. The CDR3 spans 14 residues. In DNA, the CDR3 is TGTGCCAGCAGCCCGACTAGCGGGTACAATGAGCAGTTCTTC. It codes for CASSPTSGYNEQFF.

The chain has TRBV19 and TRBJ2-7, with 9 bases lining up with TRBD2. From germline, CDR1 is LNHDA and CDR2 SQIVND (reference sequence). J lost 1 base, V lost 5 bases, and 3 bases had no gene match. The CDR3 totals 14 residues. The CDR3, as DNA: TGTGCCAGTAGTGGCGGGGGGGCGTCCTACGAGCAGTACTTC. Translated, it gives CASSGGGASYEQYF.

This chain links TRBV28 with TRBJ2-1, with 7 nucleotides matching TRBD2. Germline loops: CDR1 MDHEN, CDR2 SYDVKM. CDR3 length: 15 residues. V was pared by 8 bases and J by 2 bases, with 9 bases of the junction left unmatched. The CDR3: CASGTGGSPYNEQFF. DNA of the CDR3: TGTGCCAGCGGCACTGGCGGGAGTCCCTACAATGAGCAGTTCTTC. Filled out from reference TRBV28 and TRBJ2-1, the complete variable domain reads DVKVTQSSRYLVKRTGEKVFLECVQDMDHENMFWYRQDPGLGLRLIYFSYDVKMKEKGDIPEGYSVSREKKERFSLILESASTNQTSMYLCASGTGGSPYNEQFFGPGTRLTVL.

This chain links TRBV27 with TRBJ2-3, with 7 bases lining up with TRBD2. CDR1 is MNHEY, CDR2 SMNVEV, per germline (reference sequence). CDR3 length: 14 amino acids. V trimming: 2 bases; J trimming: 7 bases; junction bases outside the gene matches: 6. The CDR3 DNA sequence: TGTGCCAGCAGTTTAAGCGGGGCCCGGAATACGCAGTATTTT. Its translation: CASSLSGARNTQYF.

This chain uses TRBV5-6 with TRBJ2-2, with D unclear. CDR3 size: 15 residues. Trimming took off 4 bases at V and 3 bases at J, with 13 bases between the two ends. Germline V CDR1 and CDR2: SGHDT, YYEEEE. CDR3 DNA sequence: TGTGCCAGCAGCCGAATCGCAACCTACACCGGGGAGCTGTTTTTT. As protein: CASSRIATYTGELFF.

The V call is TRBV20-1, the J call TRBJ2-1; possibly TRBD2 for D (6 bases). The CDR3 is made up of 16 amino acids. The germline gives CDR1 DFQATT, CDR2 SNEGSKA (reference sequence). V was pared by 1 base and J by 0 bases, with 13 bases between. CDR3 residues: CSARGISGLSYNEQFF. For the CDR3, the DNA is TGCAGTGCTAGAGGTATTAGCGGACTCTCCTACAATGAGCAGTTCTTC.

This clonotype came up once. CDR3 residues: CASSKTGTGTEAFF. The CDR3 DNA reads as TGTGCCAGCAGCAAGACAGGAACTGGCACTGAAGCTTTCTTT. This chain links TRBV7-9 with TRBJ1-1, with D perhaps TRBD1 (6 bases). The V gene lost 5 bases and the J gene lost 4 bases, with 14 bases spanning the gap. The CDR3 totals 14 residues. CDR1 SEHNR and CDR2 FQNEAQ come from the germline V gene (reference sequence).